This T cell receptor beta chain comes out of a study of vaccination effects on CD4 cells after COVID-19. Study-wide results and caveats: Nearly all vaccine-induced clones in healthy recipients recognized only SARS-CoV-2. Relatively few convalescent patients took part in the study, which had no early post-infection timepoints.

Peptide-pool stimulation followed by sequencing identified expanded antigen-specific CD4+ clonotypes in the ViraFEST assay. Following culture for roughly 10 days, CD4+ T cells were isolated. According to the study, vaccine recipients showed no prior SARS-CoV-2 infection and negative nucleocapsid antibodies. Around 2 million PBMC per well were cultured with around 9.6 IU/ml IL-2 and about 10 ug/ml peptides. On days 3 and 7, fresh IL-2 medium replaced half the medium. TCRdb's copy holds only in-frame clones and misses some; the assay was immunoSEQ multiplex PCR. The repertoire has over 45,000 clones, around 70% of them found once; the top ten carry around 17%. Per the germline V gene, CDR1 is GTSNPN and CDR2 is SVGIG (reference sequence). CDR3 length equals 13 residues. The germline V and J ends were trimmed by 3 bases and 8 bases, with 13 bases remaining between them. This clone was seen a handful of times. Its antigen is unidentified.

The sequence was collected from a human donor who received a COVID-19 vaccine. Sample: CD4+ T cells from PBMCs cultured with SARS-CoV-2 spike peptides, taken before COVID-19 vaccination. The chain employs TRBV30 and TRBJ1-4, with D maybe TRBD1 (5 bases). The CDR3 loop is CAWSRGGGEKLFF. CDR3 nucleotide sequence: TGTGCCTGGAGCCGTGGGGGGGGAGAAAAACTGTTTTTT. The variable domain in full, with the rest retrieved from reference TRBV30 and TRBJ1-4, is SQTIHQWPATLVQPVGSPLSLECTVEGTSNPNLYWYRQAAGRGLQLLFYSVGIGQISSEVPQNLSASRPQDRQFILSSKKLLLSDSGFYLCAWSRGGGEKLFFGSGTQLSVL.